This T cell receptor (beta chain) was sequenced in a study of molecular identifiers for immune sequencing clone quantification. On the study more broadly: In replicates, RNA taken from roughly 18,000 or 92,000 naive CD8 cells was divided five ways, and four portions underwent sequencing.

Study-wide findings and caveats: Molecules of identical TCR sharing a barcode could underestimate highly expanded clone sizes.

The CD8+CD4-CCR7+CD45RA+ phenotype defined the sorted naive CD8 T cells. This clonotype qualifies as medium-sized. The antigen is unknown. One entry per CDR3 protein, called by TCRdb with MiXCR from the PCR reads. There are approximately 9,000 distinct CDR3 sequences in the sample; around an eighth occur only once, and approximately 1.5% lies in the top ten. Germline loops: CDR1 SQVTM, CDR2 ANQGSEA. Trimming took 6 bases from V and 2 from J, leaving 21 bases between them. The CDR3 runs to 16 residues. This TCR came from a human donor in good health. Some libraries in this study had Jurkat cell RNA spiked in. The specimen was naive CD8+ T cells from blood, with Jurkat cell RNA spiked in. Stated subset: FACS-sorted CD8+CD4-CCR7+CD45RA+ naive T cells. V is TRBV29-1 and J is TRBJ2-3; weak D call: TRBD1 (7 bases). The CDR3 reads CSVDYATGEDTDTQYF. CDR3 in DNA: TGCAGCGTCGATTACGCTACAGGGGAGGACACAGATACGCAGTATTTT.